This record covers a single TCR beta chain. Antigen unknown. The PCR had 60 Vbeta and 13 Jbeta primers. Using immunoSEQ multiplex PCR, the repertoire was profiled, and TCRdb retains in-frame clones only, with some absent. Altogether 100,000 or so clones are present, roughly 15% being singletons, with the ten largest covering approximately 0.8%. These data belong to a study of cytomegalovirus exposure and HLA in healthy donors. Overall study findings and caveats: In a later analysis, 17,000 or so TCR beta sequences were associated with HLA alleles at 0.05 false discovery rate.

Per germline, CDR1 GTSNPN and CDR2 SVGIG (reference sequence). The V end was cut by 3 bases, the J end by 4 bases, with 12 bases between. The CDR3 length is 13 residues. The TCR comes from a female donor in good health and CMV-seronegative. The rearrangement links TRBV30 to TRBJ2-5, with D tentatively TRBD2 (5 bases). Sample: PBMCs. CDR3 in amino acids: CAWSPGVVETQYF. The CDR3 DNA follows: TGTGCCTGGAGCCCCGGGGTCGTAGAGACCCAGTACTTC.